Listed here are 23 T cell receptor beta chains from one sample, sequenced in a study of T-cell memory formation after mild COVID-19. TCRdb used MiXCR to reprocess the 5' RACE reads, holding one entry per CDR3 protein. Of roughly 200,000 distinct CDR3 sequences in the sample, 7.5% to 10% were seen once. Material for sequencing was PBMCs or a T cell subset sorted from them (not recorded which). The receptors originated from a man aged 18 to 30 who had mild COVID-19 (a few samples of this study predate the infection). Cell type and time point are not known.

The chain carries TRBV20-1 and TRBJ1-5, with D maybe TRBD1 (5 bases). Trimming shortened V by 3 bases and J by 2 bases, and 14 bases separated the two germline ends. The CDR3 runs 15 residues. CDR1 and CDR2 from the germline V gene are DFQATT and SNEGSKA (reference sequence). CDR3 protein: CSASDATVGNQPQHF. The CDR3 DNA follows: TGCAGTGCTAGCGACGCGACAGTCGGCAATCAGCCCCAGCATTTT.

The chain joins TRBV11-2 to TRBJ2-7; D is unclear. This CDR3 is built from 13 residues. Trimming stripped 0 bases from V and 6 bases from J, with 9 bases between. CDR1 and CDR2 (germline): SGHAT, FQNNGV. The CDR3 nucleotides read TGTGCCAGCAGCTTAGATCAAATAGCCGAGCAGTACTTC. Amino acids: CASSLDQIAEQYF.

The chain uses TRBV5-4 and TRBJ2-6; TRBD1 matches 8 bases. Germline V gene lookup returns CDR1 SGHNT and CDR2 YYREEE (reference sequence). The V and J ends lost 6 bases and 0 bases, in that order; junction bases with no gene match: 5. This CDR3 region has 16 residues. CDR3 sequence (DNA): TGTGCCAGCACCGGGACAGGCGCCTCTGGGGCCAACGTCCTGACTTTC. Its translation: CASTGTGASGANVLTF.

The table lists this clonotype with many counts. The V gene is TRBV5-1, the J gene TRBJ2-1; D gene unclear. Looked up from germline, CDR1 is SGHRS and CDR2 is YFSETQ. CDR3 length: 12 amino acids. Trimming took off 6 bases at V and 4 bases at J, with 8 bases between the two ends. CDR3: CASTLSYNEQFF. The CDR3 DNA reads TGCGCCAGCACCCTTTCTTACAATGAGCAGTTCTTC.

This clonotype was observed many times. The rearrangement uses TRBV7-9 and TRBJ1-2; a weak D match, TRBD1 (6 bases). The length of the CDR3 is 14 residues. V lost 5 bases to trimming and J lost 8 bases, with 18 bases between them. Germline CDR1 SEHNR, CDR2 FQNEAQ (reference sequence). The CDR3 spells CASSPTSGAQGYTF. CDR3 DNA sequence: TGTGCCAGCAGCCCGACTTCAGGGGCACAAGGCTACACCTTC.

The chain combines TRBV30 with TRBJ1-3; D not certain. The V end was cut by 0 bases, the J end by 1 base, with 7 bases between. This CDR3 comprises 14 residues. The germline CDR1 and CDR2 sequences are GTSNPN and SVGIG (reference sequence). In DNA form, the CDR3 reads TGTGCCTGGAGTGTCCCCGCATCTGGAAACACCATATATTTT. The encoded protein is CAWSVPASGNTIYF.

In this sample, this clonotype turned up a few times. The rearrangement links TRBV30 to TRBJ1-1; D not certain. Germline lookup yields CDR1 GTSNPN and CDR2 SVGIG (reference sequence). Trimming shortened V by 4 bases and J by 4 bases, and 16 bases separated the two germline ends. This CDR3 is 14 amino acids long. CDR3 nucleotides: TGTGCCTGGAAGTCAAGCGGTGATGGCACTGAAGCTTTCTTT. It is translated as CAWKSSGDGTEAFF.

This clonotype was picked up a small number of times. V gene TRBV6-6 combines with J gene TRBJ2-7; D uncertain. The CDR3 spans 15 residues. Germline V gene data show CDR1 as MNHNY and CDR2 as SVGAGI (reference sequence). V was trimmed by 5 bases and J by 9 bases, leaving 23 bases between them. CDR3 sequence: CASSRPLDGVVRQYF. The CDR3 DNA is TGTGCCAGCAGTAGGCCCCTCGACGGAGTCGTCCGGCAGTACTTC.

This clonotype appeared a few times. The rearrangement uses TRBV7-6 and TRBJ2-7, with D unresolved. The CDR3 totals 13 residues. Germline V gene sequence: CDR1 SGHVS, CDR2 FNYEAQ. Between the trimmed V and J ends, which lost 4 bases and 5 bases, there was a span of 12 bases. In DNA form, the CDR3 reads TGTGCCAGCAGCTCCTACCGCGTGAACGAGCAGTACTTC. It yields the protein CASSSYRVNEQYF. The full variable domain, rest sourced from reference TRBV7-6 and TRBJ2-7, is GAGVSQSPRYKVTKRGQDVALRCDPISGHVSLYWYRQALGQGPEFLTYFNYEAQQDKSGLPNDRFSAERPEGSISTLTIQRTEQRDSAMYRCASSSYRVNEQYFGPGTRLTVT.

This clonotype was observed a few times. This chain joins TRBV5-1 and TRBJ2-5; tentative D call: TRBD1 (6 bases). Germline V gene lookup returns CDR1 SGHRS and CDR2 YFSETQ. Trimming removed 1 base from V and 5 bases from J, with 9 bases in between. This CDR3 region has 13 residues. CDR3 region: CASSLRTEETQYF. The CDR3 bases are TGCGCCAGCAGCTTGAGGACAGAGGAGACCCAGTACTTC.

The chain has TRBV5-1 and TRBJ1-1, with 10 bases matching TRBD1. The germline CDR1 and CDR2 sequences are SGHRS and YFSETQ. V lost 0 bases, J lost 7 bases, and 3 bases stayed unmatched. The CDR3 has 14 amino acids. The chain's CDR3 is CASSLGQGAVEAFF. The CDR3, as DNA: TGCGCCAGCAGCTTGGGACAGGGGGCGGTTGAAGCTTTCTTT.

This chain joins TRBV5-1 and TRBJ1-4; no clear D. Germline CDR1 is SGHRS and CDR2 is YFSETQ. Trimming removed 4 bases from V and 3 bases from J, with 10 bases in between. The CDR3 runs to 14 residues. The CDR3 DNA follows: TGCGCCAGCAGCATCGGGATTTCTAATGAAAAACTGTTTTTT. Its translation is CASSIGISNEKLFF.

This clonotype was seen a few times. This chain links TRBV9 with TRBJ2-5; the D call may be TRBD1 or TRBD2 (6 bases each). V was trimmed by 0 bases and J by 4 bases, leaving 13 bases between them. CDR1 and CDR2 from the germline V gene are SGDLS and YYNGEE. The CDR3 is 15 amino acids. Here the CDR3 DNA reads TGTGCCAGCAGCGTAGCTTTGGGGGGCGCAGAGACCCAGTACTTC. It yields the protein CASSVALGGAETQYF.

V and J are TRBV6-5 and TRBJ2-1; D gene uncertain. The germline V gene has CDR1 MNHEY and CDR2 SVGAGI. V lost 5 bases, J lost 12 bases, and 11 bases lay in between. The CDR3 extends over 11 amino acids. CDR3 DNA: TGTGCCAGCAGTGAAGGGATTGCGCAGTTCTTC. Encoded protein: CASSEGIAQFF.

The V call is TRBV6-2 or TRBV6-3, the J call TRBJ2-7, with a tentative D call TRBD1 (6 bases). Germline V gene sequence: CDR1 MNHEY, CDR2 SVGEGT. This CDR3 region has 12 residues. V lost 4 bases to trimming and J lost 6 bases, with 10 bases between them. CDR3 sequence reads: CASSSPGAEQYV. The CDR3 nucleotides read TGTGCCAGCAGTTCCCCAGGGGCCGAGCAGTACGTC.

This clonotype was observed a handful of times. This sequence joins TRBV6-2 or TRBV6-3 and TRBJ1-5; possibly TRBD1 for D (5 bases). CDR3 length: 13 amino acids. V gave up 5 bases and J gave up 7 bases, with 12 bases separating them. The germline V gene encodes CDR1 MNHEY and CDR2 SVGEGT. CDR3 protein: CASSGAGGQPQHF. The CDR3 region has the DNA TGTGCCAGCAGTGGGGCGGGGGGACAGCCCCAGCATTTT.

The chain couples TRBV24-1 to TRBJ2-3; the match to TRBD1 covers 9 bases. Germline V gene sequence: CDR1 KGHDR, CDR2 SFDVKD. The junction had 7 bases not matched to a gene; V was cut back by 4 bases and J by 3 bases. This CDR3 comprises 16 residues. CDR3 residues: CATSDPGTGRTDTQYF. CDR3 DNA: TGTGCCACCAGTGACCCCGGGACAGGGAGGACAGATACGCAGTATTTT.

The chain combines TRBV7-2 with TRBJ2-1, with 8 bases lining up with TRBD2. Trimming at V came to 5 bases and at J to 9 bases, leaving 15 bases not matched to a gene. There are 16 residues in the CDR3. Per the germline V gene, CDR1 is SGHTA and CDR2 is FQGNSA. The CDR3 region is CASSPPGGTTFGEQFF. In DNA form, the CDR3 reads TGTGCCAGCAGCCCCCCGGGGGGGACCACGTTCGGTGAGCAGTTCTTC.

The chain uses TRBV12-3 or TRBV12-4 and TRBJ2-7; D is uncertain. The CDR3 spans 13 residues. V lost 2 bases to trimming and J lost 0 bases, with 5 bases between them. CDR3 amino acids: CASSLLPSYEQYF. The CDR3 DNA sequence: TGTGCCAGCAGTTTACTCCCCTCCTACGAGCAGTACTTC.

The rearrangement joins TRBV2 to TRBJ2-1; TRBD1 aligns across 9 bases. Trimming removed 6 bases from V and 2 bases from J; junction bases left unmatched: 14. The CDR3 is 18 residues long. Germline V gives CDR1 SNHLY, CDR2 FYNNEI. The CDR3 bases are TGTGCCAGCAGAACAGGGGGGTCGGGACAGGGAGCCTACAATGAGCAGTTCTTC. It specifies CASRTGGSGQGAYNEQFF.

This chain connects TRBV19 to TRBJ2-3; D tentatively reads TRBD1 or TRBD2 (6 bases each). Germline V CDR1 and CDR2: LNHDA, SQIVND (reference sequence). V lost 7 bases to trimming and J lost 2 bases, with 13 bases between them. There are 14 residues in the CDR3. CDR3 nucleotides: TGTGCCAGTAAGGGAGGACAGCTCACAGATACGCAGTATTTT. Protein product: CASKGGQLTDTQYF.

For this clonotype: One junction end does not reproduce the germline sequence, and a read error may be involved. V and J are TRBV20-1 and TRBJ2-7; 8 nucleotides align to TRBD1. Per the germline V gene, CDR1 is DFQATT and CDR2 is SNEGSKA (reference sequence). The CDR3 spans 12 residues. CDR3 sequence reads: CSARGQGYEQYF. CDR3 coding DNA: TGCAGTGCCAGAGGACAGGGCTACGAGCAGTACTTC.

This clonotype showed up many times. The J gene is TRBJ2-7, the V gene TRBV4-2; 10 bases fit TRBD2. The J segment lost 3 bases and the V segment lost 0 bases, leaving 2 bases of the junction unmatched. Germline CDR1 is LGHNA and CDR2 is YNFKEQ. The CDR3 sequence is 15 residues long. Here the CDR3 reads CASSQDLAGGYEQYF. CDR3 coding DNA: TGTGCCAGCAGCCAAGATTTAGCGGGGGGCTACGAGCAGTACTTC.